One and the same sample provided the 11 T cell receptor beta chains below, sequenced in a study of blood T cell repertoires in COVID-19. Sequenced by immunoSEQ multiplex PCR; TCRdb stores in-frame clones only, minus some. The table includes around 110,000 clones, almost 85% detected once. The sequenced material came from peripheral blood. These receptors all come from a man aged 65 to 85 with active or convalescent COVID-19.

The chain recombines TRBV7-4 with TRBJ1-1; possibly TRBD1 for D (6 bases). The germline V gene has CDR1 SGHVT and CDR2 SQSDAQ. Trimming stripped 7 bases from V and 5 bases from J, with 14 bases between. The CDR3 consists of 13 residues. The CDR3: CASIRGYATEAFF. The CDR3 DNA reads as TGTGCCAGCATTAGGGGGTATGCGACTGAAGCTTTCTTT.

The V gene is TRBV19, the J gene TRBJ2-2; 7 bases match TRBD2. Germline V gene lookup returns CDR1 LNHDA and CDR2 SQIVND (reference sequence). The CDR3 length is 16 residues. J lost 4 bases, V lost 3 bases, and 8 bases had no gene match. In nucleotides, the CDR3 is TGTGCCAGTAGTATCCACGGGAGGAAGGTCACCGGGGAGCTGTTTTTT. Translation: CASSIHGRKVTGELFF.

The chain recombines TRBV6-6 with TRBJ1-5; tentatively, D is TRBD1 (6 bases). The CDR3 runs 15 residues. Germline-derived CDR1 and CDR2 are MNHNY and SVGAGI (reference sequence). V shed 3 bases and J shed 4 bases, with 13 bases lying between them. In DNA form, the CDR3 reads TGTGCCAGCAGTTATTTGGGGCAGGGGAATCAGCCCCAGCATTTT. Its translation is CASSYLGQGNQPQHF.

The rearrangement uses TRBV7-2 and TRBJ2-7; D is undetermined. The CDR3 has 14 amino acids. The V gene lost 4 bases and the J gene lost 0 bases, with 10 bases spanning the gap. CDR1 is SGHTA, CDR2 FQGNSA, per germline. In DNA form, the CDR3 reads TGTGCCAGCAGCTCACTCGCGGTCTCCTACGAGCAGTACTTC. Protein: CASSSLAVSYEQYF.

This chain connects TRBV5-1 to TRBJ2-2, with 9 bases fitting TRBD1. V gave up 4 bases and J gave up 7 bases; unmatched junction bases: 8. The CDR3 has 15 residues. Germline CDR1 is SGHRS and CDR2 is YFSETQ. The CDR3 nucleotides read TGCGCCAGCAGCCCACGGACAGGGGAGGGCGGGGAGCTGTTTTTT. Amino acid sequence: CASSPRTGEGGELFF.

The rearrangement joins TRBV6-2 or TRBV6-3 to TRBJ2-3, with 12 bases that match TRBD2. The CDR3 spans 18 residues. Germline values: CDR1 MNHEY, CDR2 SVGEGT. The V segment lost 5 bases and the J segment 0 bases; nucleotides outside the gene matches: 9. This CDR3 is CASSRLASGGASTDTQYF. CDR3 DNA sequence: TGTGCCAGCAGTCGCCTGGCTAGCGGGGGGGCTAGCACAGATACGCAGTATTTT.

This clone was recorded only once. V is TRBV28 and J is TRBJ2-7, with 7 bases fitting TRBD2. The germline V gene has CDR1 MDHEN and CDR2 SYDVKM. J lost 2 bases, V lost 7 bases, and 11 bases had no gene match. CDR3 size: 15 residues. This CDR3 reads CASTPPEAGAYEQYF. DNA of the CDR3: TGTGCCAGCACCCCGCCCGAGGCGGGGGCCTACGAGCAGTACTTC.

The CDR3 coding sequence is TGTGCCAGCAGCGTCTCCTCGTCGGGCAATCAGCCCCAGCATTTT. Encoded protein: CASSVSSSGNQPQHF. The V call is TRBV9, the J call TRBJ1-5, with D unclear. Germline CDR1 SGDLS, CDR2 YYNGEE. Trimming left V 2 bases short and J 2 bases short, with 11 bases between. CDR3 size: 15 residues.

In DNA, the CDR3 is TGTGCCATCATGGGGGCCAGGGGACACTCTGGAAACACCATATATTTT. Translation gives CAIMGARGHSGNTIYF. The J gene is TRBJ1-3, the V gene TRBV10-3; perhaps TRBD1 as D (6 bases). Germline loops: CDR1 ENHRY, CDR2 SYGVKD. Trimming stripped 7 bases from V and 0 bases from J, with 16 bases between. This CDR3 is built from 16 residues.

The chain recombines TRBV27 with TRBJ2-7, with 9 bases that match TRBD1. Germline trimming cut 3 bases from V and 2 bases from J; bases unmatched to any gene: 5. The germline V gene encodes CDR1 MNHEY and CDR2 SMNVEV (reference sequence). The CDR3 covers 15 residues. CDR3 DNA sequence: TGTGCCAGCAGTTTTGGGACAGGGATAACCTACGAGCAGTACTTC. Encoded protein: CASSFGTGITYEQYF.

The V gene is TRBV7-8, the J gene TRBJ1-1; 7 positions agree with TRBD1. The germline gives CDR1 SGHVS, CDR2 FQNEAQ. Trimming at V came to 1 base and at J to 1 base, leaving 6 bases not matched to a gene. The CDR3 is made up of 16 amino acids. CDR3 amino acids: CASSLGRQGSNTEAFF. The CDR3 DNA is TGTGCCAGCAGCTTAGGAAGACAGGGTTCGAACACTGAAGCTTTCTTT.